This T cell receptor (beta chain) was found in a study of T cell responses to AZD1222 COVID-19 vaccine (dated by TCRdb to the early 2020s). With respect to the entire study: AZD1222 recipients whose second dose came at about 4 weeks and those whose second dose came at about 12 weeks were combined into one group, since spike-specific TCR depth and breadth did not differ between the two schedules. A total of approximately 230 trial participants underwent TCR sequencing, of whom some 210 received two doses of AZD1222 and roughly 25 received two doses of the MenACWY control vaccine. Trial participants were enrolled by age into 18-55, 56-69 and 70-plus year subgroups, with about 150, 28 and 57 TCR-sequenced participants respectively. The study at large found these results: Because no samples from the day 14 peak response were available, repertoires could be characterized only after the peak T cell response. Conclusions about previously exposed vaccinees were limited because only 5 or 6 AZD1222 recipients were SARS-CoV-2 seropositive at baseline. The whole spike protein was spanned by vaccine-associated CD4 TCRs, and dominant responses were seen in regions 160-218 and 743-854. Participants were mostly white British, with more females than males. The authors suggested clonal diversity may have been underestimated. After two AZD1222 doses, spike-specific TCR breadth and depth were significantly higher than at day 0 and than in MenACWY recipients. Reportedly, almost half of the unique spike-specific TCRs recognized epitopes lying outside the regions that are mutated in the B.1.351 and B.1.1.7 variants. In the small 56-69-year group, the increase in depth fell short of significance, most likely because of low power.

V was cut back by 0 bases and J by 4 bases, leaving a gap of 21 bases between them. The CDR3, cysteine through phenylalanine, is 18 amino acids long. Here the CDR3 DNA is all that survives: 54 bases in frame from base 1. Per the germline V gene, LGHNA is the CDR1 and YSLEER is the CDR2. As to this clone: What this receptor recognizes is not known. Base quality data are lacking; no much larger clone is found one base away.

Per the publication, the time point label means: baseline before first vaccination. Vaccinee samples came from UK trials COV001 and COV002, including a single-blind randomized controlled phase 2/3 trial of AZD1222 (ChAdOx1 nCoV-19) in healthy adults. For TCRbeta chain sequencing, PBMC samples were collected from trial participants at day 0 and at day 28 after the second dose. The CDR3 regions of human TCRbeta chains were analyzed by immunosequencing. In the source study's methods: Repertoire TCRs were matched against a reference library of SARS-CoV-2-specific TCRs generated with the MIRA antigen-specificity platform. Breadth was defined as the fraction of unique TCRs that were SARS-CoV-2-associated, and depth was defined as the fraction of total T cells that were SARS-CoV-2-associated. Using the MIRA data, each spike-specific TCR was assigned both to the spike region to which the TCR was reactive and to a CD4 or CD8 class. Log10-transformed breadth and depth values were compared by one-way ANOVA with Sidak's multiple comparisons tests. Drawn from immuneACCESS, this table holds only the in-frame rearrangements with V and J called that TCRdb kept. Clones are partly lost; checked studies trace under half to an unresolved V gene and leave the rest unexplained. The D gene and trimming were derived from the DNA, and the V and J assignments and clone size from that table. The sample profile shows more than 90,000 clones; around 84% of them were found once. The ten biggest clones cover 1.2% to 1.5% of the sample.

The chain was built from TRBV4-3 and TRBJ1-2; possibly the D gene is TRBD1, per 5 matching bases. Source: peripheral blood, taken on day 0 of AZD1222 vaccination. The receptor was derived from an adult in good health. The CDR3 region: CASSQDLGGTSSSYGYTF. The DNA sequence is as follows: TGCGCCAGCAGCCAAGATCTGGGGGGGACTAGCAGCTCCTATGGCTACACCTTC.